Detailed here is one TCR beta chain. It lacks a known antigen. One end of the junction is discordant with germline, which a read error may explain. The source of the sample is a study of blood T cell repertoires in COVID-19 (dated by TCRdb to 2019 to 2021). As for the study more broadly: The collaborator samples originated in the United States, Italy and Spain and spanned the acute and convalescent phases of COVID-19. The prospective study material was composed of cDNA or gDNA derived from T cells, B-cell-depleted T cells, or PBMCs. Deeply sampled blood TCRbeta repertoires from subjects exposed to, actively infected with, or recovered from COVID-19 were included in the dataset. The repertoires were released in a freely available public database intended as a resource for research on the immune response to SARS-CoV-2. The samples were drawn from two sources: the first 160 participants of the ongoing ImmuneRACE study, and 1,000 to 1,500 subjects contributed by 6 global collaborators. A de-identified subject ID, COVID-19 status, age in years and sex were almost always included in the sample metadata. Where HLA class I and class II types were available, the types were taken from metadata supplied by the sample provider, not from assay-based typing. The full study reports these points: How much clinical and demographic metadata was included differed by source and by participant, and the metadata was provided uncurated.

Each collaborating institution followed its own protocols to collect whole blood in K2EDTA tubes. For TCRbeta analysis, collaborators shipped samples as frozen whole blood, isolated PBMCs, or DNA extracted from either of those sample types. TCRbeta CDR3 regions were amplified from genomic DNA by means of the immunoSEQ Assay, a bias-controlled multiplex PCR. In the paper's pipeline: The number of nucleated cells in each sample was estimated by amplification of reference gene primers within the assay. Sequence reads were collapsed and filtered to measure the absolute abundance of every unique TCRbeta CDR3 rearrangement. For each sample, productive Simpson clonality was calculated by taking the square root of Simpson's diversity index across productive rearrangements. The table was pulled from immuneACCESS by TCRdb, which kept in-frame rearrangements only. Such tables lose some clones; where checked, under half of the loss comes from unresolved V genes, and the rest has no known cause. That table supplies the V and J calls and clone size; D and trimming were determined from the DNA. This sample holds about 140,000 clones; approximately 80% were observed only once. 16% of the sample is in the top ten clones.

The germline V gene encodes CDR1 SGHTA and CDR2 FQGNSA. The CDR3 runs 14 residues from the cysteine to the phenylalanine. The DNA shown is the 42-base CDR3, in frame from base 1. The sample was peripheral blood. The clonotype comes from a middle-aged man with acute or convalescent COVID-19. This receptor chain uses TRBV7-2 and TRBJ2-3; the D gene assignment is ambiguous. The DNA reads as follows: TGTGCCAGCAGCTTAGAGGTTAGCAGAGATACGCAGTATTTT. Its translation is CASSLEVSRDTQYF.